What follows is one T cell receptor beta chain and its context. The antigen is unknown. Assay used: immunoSEQ multiplex PCR; TCRdb lists only in-frame clones, some missing. The profile covers under 40,000 clones, with 70% appearing a single time and under 4% taken by the ten largest. The sample is drawn from a study of vaccination effects on CD4 cells after COVID-19. Overall study context: PBMC cultures contained two million cells per well, around 10 IU/ml IL-2 and 10 ug/ml peptides.

At the end of around 11 days of culture, CD4+ T cells were isolated. Absence of prior SARS-CoV-2 infection characterized the vaccine recipients, who showed negative nucleocapsid antibodies. Overall study results and limits: Of the vaccine-induced clones from healthy vaccinees, merely 1 of 255 recognized common cold coronaviruses as well.

The V segment lost 3 bases and the J segment 3 bases; nucleotides outside the gene matches: 4. The CDR3 loop spans 17 amino acids. Germline-derived CDR1 and CDR2 are KGHDR and SFDVKD. The sample was CD4+ T cells from PBMCs cultured without peptide, taken before COVID-19 vaccination. V gene TRBV24-1 combines with J gene TRBJ2-1, with TRBD2 matching over 13 bases. This TCR derives from a human donor who received a COVID-19 vaccine. As DNA, the CDR3 is TGTGCCACCAGTGATGTACGGACTAGCGGGAGCTACAATGAGCAGTTCTTC. This translates into CATSDVRTSGSYNEQFF.